The T cell receptor beta chain described here comes from a study of control samples from healthy donors and cancer patients. Using immunoSEQ multiplex PCR, the repertoire was profiled, and TCRdb retains in-frame clones only, with some absent. The table includes 75,000 to 100,000 clones, 88% detected once. Trimming removed 2 bases from V and 6 bases from J; junction bases left unmatched: 8. This CDR3 comprises 16 residues. Per germline, CDR1 MDHEN and CDR2 SYDVKM. The clonotype originates from a man aged 25 to 40 in good health. The sample comprised blood. The V gene is TRBV28, the J gene TRBJ2-7, with 12 bases identical to TRBD2. CDR3 protein: CASSLTSGGRIGEQYF. CDR3 coding DNA: TGTGCCAGCAGTTTAACTAGCGGGGGGAGGATCGGCGAGCAGTACTTC.